This T cell receptor (beta chain) was sequenced in a study of blood T cells in healthy people across ages (dated by TCRdb to about 2015). With respect to the entire study: Template switching captured roughly one uniquely barcoded TCR beta cDNA molecule per two T cells in model experiments. To track age-related changes in TCR beta repertoire diversity, the study relied on deep sequencing normalized with unique cDNA molecular identifiers. To avoid experimental bias, donors of different ages were spread randomly across the sequencing lanes. The donors were split into four age groups: young (average about 16 years), middle-aged (39), aged (62) and long-lived (approximately 89). Two additional independent replicas of 1 million unique cDNA reads from the same blood draw were analyzed for two donors (one aged 18 to 29 and one aged 80 or older). Results the study describes overall, beyond this receptor: Donor CMV infection status was unknown, potentially confounding age-related changes in expanded clonotypes. Because profiling used bulk unsorted PBMCs, naive and antigen-experienced compartments could not be compared conclusively. A strong correlation was found between observed TCR beta diversity and the percentage of naive T cells measured by flow cytometry. Observed TCR beta diversity per million T cells fell roughly linearly with age, and a significant reduction was already apparent by age about 43. Estimates of total diversity based on one million sequenced T cells were regarded as lower bounds and as underestimates. The long-lived group showed more naive CD4+ T cells, fewer expanded clones and increased TCR diversity than the aged group, suggesting age selection.

V is trimmed back by 5 bases and J by 11 bases, and the junction contains 14 bases that no gene match accounts for. The CDR3, cysteine through phenylalanine, is 14 amino acids long. The DNA shown is the 42-base CDR3, in frame from base 1. Looking up the germline V gene (reference sequence) yields CDR1 SEHNR and CDR2 FQNEAQ. The library was prepared using 5' RACE. Sequenced using an Illumina HiSeq 2500. A second roughly 7 to 11 cycle PCR used a sample-barcoded 5' primer and a J-beta primer mix. Each TCR beta cDNA molecule received a unique molecular identifier from a template-switch 5' adaptor carrying 12 random nucleotides. At least 2.5 million CDR3-containing paired-end reads were obtained from each sample. All of the RNA was converted into first-strand cDNA using the Mint cDNA synthesis kit, with a TRBC-specific oligonucleotide serving as the primer. Following uracil-DNA glycosylase treatment, a first 18-cycle PCR with universal primers M1SS and BC2_uni_R was performed on all cDNA. In the original analysis: For normalization, 1 million high-quality reads, each with a distinct molecular identifier, were randomly selected from each sample. Instead of being binned into consensus sequences, reads that shared molecular identifiers were thrown out. MiTCR, with a Q25 quality threshold and the strictest error-elimination algorithm, was used for CDR3 identification, clonotype clustering and error correction. A nonparametric unseen species model with Euler transformation was used to estimate a lower bound on total TCR beta diversity. TCRdb's own reprocessing of the public reads used fastp at Q25 and MiXCR and kept productive beta chains. Each record represents a unique CDR3 protein, reported with the most common genes and DNA among its rows. What appears here as the V and J calls and clone size reflects TCRdb's work, not the paper's. This sample is represented by hundreds of thousands of distinct CDR3 sequences; more than 55% of them were singletons. Of the sample, roughly 25% falls within the top ten clones.

Systemically healthy Caucasian individuals from Russia, around 39 in total and aged roughly 6 to 100 years, were included as donors. About 9.1 milliliters of peripheral blood were collected from each donor into EDTA-treated Vacutainer tubes. Ficoll-Paque density-gradient centrifugation was used to isolate PBMCs, with at least 6.5 million per sample. Total RNA, at least 5.5 micrograms per sample, was extracted from PBMCs with Trizol reagent. The percentages of naive CD45RAhigh/CD27high T cells were determined by flow cytometry on a PBMC aliquot from every donor. Concerning this clonotype: The specificity of this receptor is unknown. It has no much larger one-base neighbor in the sample; base qualities were not kept.

The rearranged segments are TRBV7-9 and TRBJ1-2; a stretch of 7 junction bases matches TRBD1. The sequencing input was blood. The origin of this receptor is a man in his forties in good health. The CDR3 region reads CASSIEGARVYYTF. The DNA reads TGTGCCAGCAGCATAGAGGGGGCTCGTGTTTATTACACCTTC. The CDR3 plus the reference TRBV7-9 and TRBJ1-2 genes for the other parts give the full variable domain: DTGVSQNPRHKITKRGQNVTFRCDPISEHNRLYWYRQTLGQGPEFLTYFQNEAQLEKSRLLSDRFSAERPKGSFSTLEIQRTEQGDSAMYLCASSIEGARVYYTFGSGTRLTVV.